This T cell receptor beta chain is drawn from a study of T cells in Graves' hyperthyroidism and ophthalmopathy. What was amplified from RNA transcripts were TCR beta CDR3 regions. Primed by the HTBI set, a first-round RT-PCR was run on the TCR CDR3. TCRdb reprocessed the multiplex PCR reads with MiXCR, giving one entry per CDR3 protein. The sample has around 660,000 distinct CDR3 sequences, just under 45% seen once. Orbital computed tomography, thyroid ultrasound, serum thyroxine and TRAb, and clinical symptoms together informed the diagnoses. V was pared by 6 bases and J by 2 bases, with 6 bases of the junction left unmatched. This CDR3 has 16 amino acids. The germline V gene has CDR1 SNHLY and CDR2 FYNNEI.

What was sequenced was peripheral blood or thyroid tissue (not recorded which). The gene calls are TRBV2 and TRBJ2-6; 8 nucleotides align to TRBD1. This TCR came from an adult man with Graves' disease, either hyperthyroidism or ophthalmopathy (not recorded which). CDR3 bases: TGTGCCAGCAGGGTGACAGGGGCTCCTGGGGCCAACGTCCTGACTTTC. It translates to CASRVTGAPGANVLTF.